This TCR beta chain was documented in a study of blood T cell repertoires in COVID-19. Sequencing used immunoSEQ multiplex PCR; TCRdb keeps in-frame clones, though not all of them. This sample has 250,000 to 300,000 clones, with about 85% found just once. Trimming removed 7 bases from V and 5 bases from J, with 17 bases in between. Germline assignment: CDR1 MNHEY and CDR2 SMNVEV (reference sequence). The CDR3 has 15 amino acids. This receptor was identified in a man younger than 30 with active or convalescent COVID-19. The chain uses TRBV27 and TRBJ2-2; possibly TRBD2 for D (5 bases). Source material: peripheral blood. CDR3 protein: CASTTPGIGTGELFF. The CDR3 region has the DNA TGTGCCAGCACCACCCCGGGGATAGGAACCGGGGAGCTGTTTTTT.